Listed below are T cell receptor beta chains from one sample, sequenced in a study of blood T cell repertoires in COVID-19. The protocol was immunoSEQ multiplex PCR, while the TCRdb copy is restricted to in-frame clones and leaves out a portion. This table has fewer than 45,000 clones, around 84% appearing once. Source material: peripheral blood. These receptors were obtained from a man aged 55 to 70 with COVID-19, enrolled during active disease. The CDR3 runs from the conserved cysteine through the conserved F or W. A D gene is named only where the DNA matches it firmly. Clone size is stated in some rows and not others, as once, few, many or a class when expanded.

>TRBJ1-2|NA|TRBV10-3|TRBD1
TGTGCCATCAGTGGCCCGGGACAGCCTAACTATGGCTACACCTTC
CAISGPGQPNYGYTF
>TRBJ1-1|NA|TRBV7-9|TRBD1
TGTGCCAGCAGCTTCTCCGGGACAGGGCTGGACACTGAAGCTTTCTTT
CASSFSGTGLDTEAFF
>TRBJ1-6|NA|TRBV5-4|TRBD1
TGTGCCAGCAGCTGGACAGGGGGCGGGAATTCACCCCTCCACTTT
CASSWTGGGNSPLHF
>TRBJ2-2|NA|TRBV21-1|NA
TGTGCCAGCAGCCCCACGGCCAAGCGGGAGTATTCCGGGGAGCTGTTTTTT
CASSPTAKREYSGELFF
>TRBJ1-6|NA|TRBV28|NA
TGTGCCAGCAGTGGGGATCAGGGGCACAATTCACCCCTCCACTTT
CASSGDQGHNSPLHF
>TRBJ2-3|NA|TRBV30|NA
TGTGCCTGGAGTGTCGGGTTCACAGATACGCAGTATTTT
CAWSVGFTDTQYF
>TRBJ2-3|NA|TRBV7-9|NA
TGTGCCAGCAGCGACGGGGGAGGAGATACGCAGTATTTT
CASSDGGGDTQYF
>TRBJ2-3|once|TRBV5-1|NA
TGCGCCAGCAGCTTGGGAGTAACAGGCACAGATACGCAGTATTTT
CASSLGVTGTDTQYF
>TRBJ2-1|NA|TRBV20-1|TRBD1
TGCAGTGGAGAACAGGGGCAACGGAGGTTCTTC
CSGEQGQRRFF
>TRBJ1-6|NA|TRBV5-4|TRBD1
TGTGCCAGCAGTTTTGTCGGGACAGTAGATTCACCCCTCCACTTT
CASSFVGTVDSPLHF
>TRBJ1-5|NA|TRBV6-5|NA
TGTGCCAGTCAAAGGGGGATCGGCAATCAGCCCCAGCATTTT
CASQRGIGNQPQHF
>TRBJ2-1|few|TRBV7-3|TRBD2
TGTGCCAGCAGCACGGGACTAGCGGGAGGTCGGAATGAGCAGTTCTTC
CASSTGLAGGRNEQFF
>TRBJ1-2|NA|TRBV19|TRBD1
TGTGCCAGTAGTCAATCCGGGACAGGGGTAAGGGGCTACACCTTC
CASSQSGTGVRGYTF
>TRBJ2-5|NA|TRBV5-1|NA
TGCGCCAGCAGCGGAACAGGGAGGGGAGAGACCCAGTACTTC
CASSGTGRGETQYF
>TRBJ1-5|once|TRBV28|NA
TGTGCCAGCAGATCTACAGGCGATCAGCCCCAGCATTTT
CASRSTGDQPQHF
>TRBJ2-1|NA|TRBV5-1|TRBD1
TGCGCCAGCAGCGGGGGACAGGGAAATGGAAGGAATGAGCAGTTCTTC
CASSGGQGNGRNEQFF
>TRBJ2-5|once|TRBV10-2|TRBD1
TGCGCCAGCAGTGGAGGACAGGGTTTGTCCCAGTACTTC
CASSGGQGLSQYF
>TRBJ2-7|NA|TRBV5-1|NA
TGCGCCAGCAGTTATACAGGGAGCTACGAGCAGTACTTC
CASSYTGSYEQYF
>TRBJ2-7|NA|TRBV7-9|NA
TGTGCCAGCACCCGGTCAGCGGCCCCCTACGAGCAGTACTTC
CASTRSAAPYEQYF
>TRBJ1-5|NA|TRBV29-1|NA
TGCAGCGTCGAAATAGGTGGGGGGTACAATCAGCCCCAGCATTTT
CSVEIGGGYNQPQHF
>TRBJ2-1|NA|TRBV19|NA
TGTGCCAGTAGTAACGCCGGGTCCCCTCGGGTTGAGCAGTTCTTC
CASSNAGSPRVEQFF
>TRBJ1-2|NA|TRBV27|NA
TGTGCCAGCAGTTCGTCGGGACTCTCGTCTAACTATGGCTACACCTTC
CASSSSGLSSNYGYTF
>TRBJ2-2|NA|TRBV7-3|NA
TGTGCCAGCAGCTCCGCGGGTGCCGGGGAGCTGTTTTTT
CASSSAGAGELFF
>TRBJ2-6|NA|TRBV6-1|NA
TGTGCCAGCAGTGCCACCCTCTTGACAGTAACTGGGGCCAACGTCCTGACTTTC
CASSATLLTVTGANVLTF
>TRBJ1-1|NA|TRBV16|TRBD1
TGTGCCAGCAGCCATTCCGACAGGGCAACTGAAGCTTTCTTT
CASSHSDRATEAFF
>TRBJ2-2|NA|TRBV7-9|NA
TGTGCCAGCAGCTTAGTACAGGGAATTCGAACCGGGGAGCTGTTTTTT
CASSLVQGIRTGELFF
>TRBJ2-5|NA|TRBV2|NA
TGTGCCAGCAAAGCGGAAGAGACCCAGTACTTC
CASKAEETQYF
>TRBJ1-5|NA|TRBV18|NA
TGTGCCAGCTCACAAGGGACACTTAGCAATCAGCCCCAGCATTTT
CASSQGTLSNQPQHF
>TRBJ2-7|NA|TRBV5-5|TRBD1
TGTGCCAGCAGCCAGGACAGGCAGAGCTCCTACGAGCAGTACTTC
CASSQDRQSSYEQYF
>TRBJ2-7|NA|TRBV7-8|TRBD1
TGTGCCAGCAGCTTAGGGCAGGGGGCTGGCGAGCAGTACTTC
CASSLGQGAGEQYF
>TRBJ1-1|NA|TRBV2|TRBD1
TGTGCCAGTTCACAGGGGGCGAACACTGAAGCTTTCTTT
CASSQGANTEAFF
>TRBJ2-2|NA|TRBV6-5|NA
TGTGCCAGCAGTTACTCTACCAGGAACACCGGGGAGCTGTTTTTT
CASSYSTRNTGELFF
>TRBJ1-1|once|TRBV2|NA
TGTGCCAGCAGTGAAGGAGGGTACACTGAAGCTTTCTTT
CASSEGGYTEAFF
>TRBJ2-1|NA|TRBV5-4|TRBD2
TGTGCCAGCAGCTTACGAAAGGGCGGCGCGGGGGGCCCCTACAATGAGCAGTTCTTC
CASSLRKGGAGGPYNEQFF
>TRBJ1-1|few|TRBV2|TRBD1
TGTGCCGGGGGACAGGACCCTGAAGCTTTCTTT
CAGGQDPEAFF
>TRBJ1-3|NA|TRBV18|NA
TGTGCCAGCTCACCATCGCCGGGAGGCTCTGGAAACACCATATATTTT
CASSPSPGGSGNTIYF
>TRBJ2-7|NA|TRBV18|NA
TGTGCCAGCTCATCCGGGGTCTCCTACGAGCAGTACTTC
CASSSGVSYEQYF
>TRBJ1-2|once|TRBV5-6|NA
TGTGCCAGCAGCTTGCCGGGCGGGAACTATGGCTACACCTTC
CASSLPGGNYGYTF
>TRBJ1-5|NA|TRBV10-1|NA
TGCGCCAGACAGCGGGACTTGACACCGGATCAGCCCCAGCATTTT
CARQRDLTPDQPQHF
>TRBJ2-1|NA|TRBV6-5|NA
TGTGCCAGCCGCGTAGGGACTTACAATGAGCAGTTCTTC
CASRVGTYNEQFF
>TRBJ1-5|NA|TRBV10-2|NA
TGCGCCAGCAGTGAGTCGAGGCGGGGGCCCCAGCATTTT
CASSESRRGPQHF
>TRBJ2-1|NA|TRBV9|NA
TGTGCCAGCAGCGTAGACGGGTCTCCTGCGTACAATGAGCAGTTCTTC
CASSVDGSPAYNEQFF
>TRBJ2-1|few|TRBV7-8|TRBD2
TGTGCCAGCAGCTTAGGGACTAGGAATGAGCAGTTCTTC
CASSLGTRNEQFF
>TRBJ1-2|NA|TRBV11-2|NA
TGTGCCAGCAGCTCTGTTGCTGGAGGGTGGACGGGCTACACCTTC
CASSSVAGGWTGYTF
>TRBJ2-2|NA|TRBV6-6|TRBD1
TGTGCCAGCAGATCTATCGGGACAGGGAACACCGGGGAGCTGTTTTTT
CASRSIGTGNTGELFF
>TRBJ2-1|NA|TRBV7-9|TRBD1
TGTGCAGAAACCGGGACAGGGGCGGGGTATGAGCAGTTCTTC
CAETGTGAGYEQFF
>TRBJ2-5|NA|TRBV15|NA
TGTGCCACCAGCAGAGGGAGGGCCGAAGAGACCCAGTACTTC
CATSRGRAEETQYF
>TRBJ2-1|NA|TRBV11-2|NA
TGTGCCAGCAGCTTAGACAACCCAGGGAATGAGCAGTTCTTC
CASSLDNPGNEQFF
>TRBJ1-1|NA|TRBV7-2|TRBD1
TGTGCCAGCAGCTTAGCAGGGGGCCACACTGAAGCTTTCTTT
CASSLAGGHTEAFF
>TRBJ1-4|NA|TRBV7-2|NA
TGTGCCAGCAGCTTAGAGTCAGCAACTAATGAAAAACTGTTTTTT
CASSLESATNEKLFF
>TRBJ1-1|NA|TRBV5-1|TRBD1
TGCGCCAGCAGCTTGCAGGGGGAAATCGTCGCTGAAGCTTTCTTT
CASSLQGEIVAEAFF
>TRBJ2-7|once|TRBV5-1|TRBD1
TGCGCCAGCAGCCCCGGGACAGGGACGTACGAGCAGTACTTC
CASSPGTGTYEQYF
>TRBJ1-1|NA|TRBV6-5|TRBD1
TGTGCCAGCAGAGTCCAGGGGGCGAAGAACACTGAAGCTTTCTTT
CASRVQGAKNTEAFF
>TRBJ1-2|few|TRBV15|NA
TGTGCCACCAGCAGAGAGGGCGGGGGCCGCCCCTACACCTTC
CATSREGGGRPYTF
>TRBJ1-6|NA|TRBV6-5|TRBD1
TGTGCCATCTCTGGCCAGGACAGGGGGCCCCTCCACTTT
CAISGQDRGPLHF
>TRBJ1-1|NA|TRBV15|TRBD1
TGTGCCACCAGCAGGCCTGACAGGGAAGAAGCTTTCTTT
CATSRPDREEAFF
>TRBJ2-7|NA|TRBV29-1|NA
TGCAGCGTCCGGGGAACCGCGAGCTCCTACGAGCAGTACTTC
CSVRGTASSYEQYF
>TRBJ2-7|NA|TRBV14|NA
TGTGCCAGCAGCCCACTTCGGGTGCAGTACTTC
CASSPLRVQYF
>TRBJ1-1|few|TRBV24-1|TRBD1
TGTGCCACCAGTGATGTTACGGGACAGATGAACACTGAAGCTTTCTTT
CATSDVTGQMNTEAFF
>TRBJ2-7|NA|TRBV24-1|TRBD1
TGTGCCACCAGTGACCCGGGACAGGGGGCTGACGAGCAGTACTTC
CATSDPGQGADEQYF